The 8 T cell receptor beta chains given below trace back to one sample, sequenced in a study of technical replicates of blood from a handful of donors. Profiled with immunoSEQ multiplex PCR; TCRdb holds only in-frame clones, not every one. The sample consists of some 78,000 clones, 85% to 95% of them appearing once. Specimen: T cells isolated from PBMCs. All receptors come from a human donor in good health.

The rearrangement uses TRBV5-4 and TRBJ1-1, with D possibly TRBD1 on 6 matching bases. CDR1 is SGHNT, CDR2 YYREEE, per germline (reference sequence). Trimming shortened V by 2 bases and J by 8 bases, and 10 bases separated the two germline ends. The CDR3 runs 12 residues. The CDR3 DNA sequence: TGTGCCAGCAGCTTATCAGACAGGGAAGCTTTCTTT. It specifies CASSLSDREAFF.

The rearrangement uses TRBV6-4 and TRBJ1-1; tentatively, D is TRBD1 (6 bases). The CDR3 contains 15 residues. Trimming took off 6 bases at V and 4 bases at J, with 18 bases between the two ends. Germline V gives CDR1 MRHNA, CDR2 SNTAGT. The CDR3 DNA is TGTGCCAGCAGCCCTGGGGGGGGGCGCATCACTGAAGCTTTCTTT. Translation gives CASSPGGGRITEAFF.

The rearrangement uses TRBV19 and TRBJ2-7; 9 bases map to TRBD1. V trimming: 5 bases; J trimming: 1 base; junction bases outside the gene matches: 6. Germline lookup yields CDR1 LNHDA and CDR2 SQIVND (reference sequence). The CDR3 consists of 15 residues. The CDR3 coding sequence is TGTGCCAGTAGTGTGGACAGGGGTAGTTCCTACGAGCAGTACTTC. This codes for CASSVDRGSSYEQYF. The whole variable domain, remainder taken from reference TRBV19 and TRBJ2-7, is DGGITQSPKYLFRKEGQNVTLSCEQNLNHDAMYWYRQDPGQGLRLIYYSQIVNDFQKGDIAEGYSVSREKKESFPLTVTSAQKNPTAFYLCASSVDRGSSYEQYFGPGTRLTVT.

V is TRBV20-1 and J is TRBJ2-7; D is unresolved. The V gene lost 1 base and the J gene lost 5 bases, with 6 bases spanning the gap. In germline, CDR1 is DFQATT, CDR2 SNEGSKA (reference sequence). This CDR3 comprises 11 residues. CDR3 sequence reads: CSARGLHEQYF. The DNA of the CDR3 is TGCAGTGCTAGAGGTCTCCACGAGCAGTACTTC.

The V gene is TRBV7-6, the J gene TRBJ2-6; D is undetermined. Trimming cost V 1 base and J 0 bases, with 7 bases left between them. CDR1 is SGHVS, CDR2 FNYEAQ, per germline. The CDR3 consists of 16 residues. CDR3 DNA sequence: TGTGCCAGCAGCTTAGTTGTTAGCTCTGGGGCCAACGTCCTGACTTTC. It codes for CASSLVVSSGANVLTF.

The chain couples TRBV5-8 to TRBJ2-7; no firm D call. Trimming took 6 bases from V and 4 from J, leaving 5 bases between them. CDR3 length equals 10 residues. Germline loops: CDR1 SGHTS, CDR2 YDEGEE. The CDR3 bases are TGTGCCAGCACCCTATACGAGCAGTACTTC. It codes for CASTLYEQYF.

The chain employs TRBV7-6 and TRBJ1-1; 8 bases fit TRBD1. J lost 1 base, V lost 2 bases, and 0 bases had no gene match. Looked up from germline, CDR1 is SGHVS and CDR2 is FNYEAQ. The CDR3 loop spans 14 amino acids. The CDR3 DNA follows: TGTGCCAGCAGCTTAACAGGGGGGAACACTGAAGCTTTCTTT. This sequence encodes CASSLTGGNTEAFF. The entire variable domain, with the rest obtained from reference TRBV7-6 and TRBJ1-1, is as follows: GAGVSQSPRYKVTKRGQDVALRCDPISGHVSLYWYRQALGQGPEFLTYFNYEAQQDKSGLPNDRFSAERPEGSISTLTIQRTEQRDSAMYRCASSLTGGNTEAFFGQGTRLTVV.

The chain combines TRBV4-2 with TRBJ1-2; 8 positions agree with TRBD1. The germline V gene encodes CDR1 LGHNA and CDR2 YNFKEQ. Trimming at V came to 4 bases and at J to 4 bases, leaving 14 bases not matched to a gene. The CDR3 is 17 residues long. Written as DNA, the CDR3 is TGTGCCAGCAGCCCGTCGACAGGGGCAAGGGACGGCTATGGCTACACCTTC. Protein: CASSPSTGARDGYGYTF.